This T cell receptor (beta chain) comes out of a study of early stage breast cancer tumors. V lost 2 bases, J lost 3 bases, and 8 bases lay in between. Germline loops: CDR1 SEHNR, CDR2 FQNEAQ (reference sequence). The CDR3 length is 14 residues. The method was immunoSEQ multiplex PCR; TCRdb's version includes in-frame clones alone and lacks a portion of them. The repertoire has 55,000 to 70,000 clones, around 80% of them found once; the top ten carry 4% to 5%. The sequence came from a person aged 40-50 years with breast cancer. Source material: blood. The chain combines TRBV7-9 with TRBJ1-5; D is uncertain. The CDR3 bases are TGTGCCAGCAGCTTATACGGGGACAATCAGCCCCAGCATTTT. Protein product: CASSLYGDNQPQHF.